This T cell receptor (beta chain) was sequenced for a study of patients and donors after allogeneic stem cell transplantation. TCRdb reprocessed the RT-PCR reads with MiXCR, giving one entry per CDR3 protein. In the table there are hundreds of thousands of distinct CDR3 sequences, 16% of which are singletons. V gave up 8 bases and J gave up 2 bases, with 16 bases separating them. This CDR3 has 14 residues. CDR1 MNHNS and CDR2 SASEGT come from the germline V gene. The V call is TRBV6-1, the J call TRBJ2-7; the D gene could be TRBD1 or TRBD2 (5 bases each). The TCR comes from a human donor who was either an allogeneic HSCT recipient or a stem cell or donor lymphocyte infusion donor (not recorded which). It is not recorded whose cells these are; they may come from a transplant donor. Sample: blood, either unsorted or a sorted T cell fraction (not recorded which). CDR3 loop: CASEKGPPPYEQYF. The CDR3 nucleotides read TGTGCCAGCGAAAAGGGACCGCCTCCCTACGAGCAGTACTTC.